The clone carrying this T cell receptor (beta chain) was observed a handful of times. Its antigen remains unidentified. These data belong to a study of CD8 T cells in ankylosing spondylitis. Overall study results and limits: Disease-linked clones were reportedly significantly enriched in matched ankylosing spondylitis synovial fluid. Prior work had noted some motif variants in reactive arthritis blood and synovial fluid.

TCRdb used MiXCR to reprocess the 5' RACE reads, holding one entry per CDR3 protein. The data show around 300,000 distinct CDR3 sequences, roughly 10% seen once. Trimming took off 4 bases at V and 3 bases at J, with 10 bases between the two ends. The CDR3 is made up of 13 amino acids. CDR1 is SGHTA, CDR2 FQGNSA, per germline. The chain uses TRBV7-2 and TRBJ2-7, with a tentative D call TRBD2 (6 bases). The clonotype comes from a female donor with ankylosing spondylitis or in good health (not recorded which). The sequencing sample was made of blood, either unsorted or a sorted T cell fraction (not recorded which). The CDR3 DNA sequence: TGTGCCAGCAGCTGGAGGGGACTCTACGAGCAGTACTTC. Residues: CASSWRGLYEQYF. Full variable domain (remainder filled in from reference TRBV7-2 and TRBJ2-7): GAGVSQSPSNKVTEKGKDVELRCDPISGHTALYWYRQSLGQGLEFLIYFQGNSAPDKSGLPSDRFSAERTGGSVSTLTIQRTQQEDSAVYLCASSWRGLYEQYFGPGTRLTVT.